This T cell receptor (beta chain) was recorded in a study of CD8+CD57+ T cells in acquired aplastic anemia. Study at large: Quantities of DNA derived from sorted CD4+ and CD8+ cells averaged approximately 3 ug.

According to the study, genomic DNA was the template for TCR beta VDJ and CDR3 profiling. TCRdb used MiXCR to reprocess the reads, holding one entry per CDR3 protein. Altogether a few hundred thousand distinct CDR3 sequences are present, over 60% being singletons, with the ten largest covering 29%. The study's findings and limits: The study identified roughly 31 CD8+ CDR3 sequences shared by patients and controls.

Comment on this clonotype: Its antigen is unidentified.

The receptor comes from a human donor in good health. Sequencing was performed on sorted CD4+, CD8+, or CD8+CD57+ T cells (not recorded which) from PBMCs.

The CDR3 nucleotides are TGTGCCAGCAGCGCCGGTGGCTTTGGTAGACAGCGGCAACAGCCCCAGCATTTT. Its translation is CASSAGGFGRQRQQPQHF. The chain combines TRBV12-5 with TRBJ1-5, with D possibly being TRBD1 (5 bases). This CDR3 contains 18 residues. CDR1 and CDR2 from the germline V gene are LGHNT and FRNRAP.